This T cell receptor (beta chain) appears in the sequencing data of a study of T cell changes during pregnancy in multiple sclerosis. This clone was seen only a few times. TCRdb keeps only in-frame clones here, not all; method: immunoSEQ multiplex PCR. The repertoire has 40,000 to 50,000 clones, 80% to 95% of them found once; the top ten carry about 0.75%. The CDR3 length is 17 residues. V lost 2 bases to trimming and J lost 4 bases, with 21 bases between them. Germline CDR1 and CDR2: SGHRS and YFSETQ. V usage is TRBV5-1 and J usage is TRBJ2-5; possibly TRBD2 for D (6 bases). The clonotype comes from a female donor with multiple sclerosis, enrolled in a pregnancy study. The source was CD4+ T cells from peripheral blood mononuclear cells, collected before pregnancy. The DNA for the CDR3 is TGCGCCAGCAGCTTAGGAACGGGACTCCTAGGGAGAGAGACCCAGTACTTC. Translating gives CASSLGTGLLGRETQYF.